Detailed here is one T cell receptor beta chain. Its target is not known. Clones were sequenced by immunoSEQ multiplex PCR, and TCRdb holds only the in-frame ones, with some missing. The sample lists some 130,000 clones, approximately 90% seen once, with 6.9% in the top ten. The CDR3 covers 15 residues. Trimming removed 3 bases at V and 3 bases at J, with 16 bases between. Germline values: CDR1 SQVTM, CDR2 ANQGSEA. This entry comes from a study of T cell responses to AZD1222 COVID-19 vaccine. Overall study results and limits: CD4 TCRs linked to vaccination spanned spike, dominating at 160-218 and 743-854.

The sequencing here drew on peripheral blood, taken on day 0 of AZD1222 vaccination. The clonotype originates from an adult in good health. This rearrangement joins TRBV29-1 to TRBJ2-3, with D possibly matching TRBD1 (6 bases). CDR3 DNA: TGCAGCGTTGAGGGCTCGCAGGGGCTGACAGATACGCAGTATTTT. Its translation is CSVEGSQGLTDTQYF.